This T cell receptor (beta chain) was retrieved from a study of beta chain features in type 1 diabetes. Broader study findings: There were fewer insertions and more deletions at the VDJ junctions of type 1 diabetes patients.

Investigators reverse transcribed all isolated RNA, so they sequenced expressed TCRB transcripts. For naive, central memory and regulatory T cell samples, reads averaged roughly 3.5 million. The method was immunoSEQ multiplex PCR; TCRdb's version includes in-frame clones alone and lacks a portion of them. The table lists 200,000 to 300,000 clones, approximately 70% of them singletons. Per the germline V gene, CDR1 is GTSNPN and CDR2 is SVGIG (reference sequence). The CDR3 length is 16 residues. V dropped 0 bases and J dropped 3; count of bases not matched to a gene: 6. Worth noting for this clone: Its antigen is unknown.

The sequence was collected from a man aged 30 to 45 in good health. The V gene is TRBV30, the J gene TRBJ2-2, with 8 bases aligning to TRBD1. The material sequenced was naive CD4+ T cells from blood. The CDR3 loop reads CAWSVGQGAYTGELFF. For the CDR3, the DNA is TGTGCCTGGAGTGTAGGGCAGGGGGCTTACACCGGGGAGCTGTTTTTT.